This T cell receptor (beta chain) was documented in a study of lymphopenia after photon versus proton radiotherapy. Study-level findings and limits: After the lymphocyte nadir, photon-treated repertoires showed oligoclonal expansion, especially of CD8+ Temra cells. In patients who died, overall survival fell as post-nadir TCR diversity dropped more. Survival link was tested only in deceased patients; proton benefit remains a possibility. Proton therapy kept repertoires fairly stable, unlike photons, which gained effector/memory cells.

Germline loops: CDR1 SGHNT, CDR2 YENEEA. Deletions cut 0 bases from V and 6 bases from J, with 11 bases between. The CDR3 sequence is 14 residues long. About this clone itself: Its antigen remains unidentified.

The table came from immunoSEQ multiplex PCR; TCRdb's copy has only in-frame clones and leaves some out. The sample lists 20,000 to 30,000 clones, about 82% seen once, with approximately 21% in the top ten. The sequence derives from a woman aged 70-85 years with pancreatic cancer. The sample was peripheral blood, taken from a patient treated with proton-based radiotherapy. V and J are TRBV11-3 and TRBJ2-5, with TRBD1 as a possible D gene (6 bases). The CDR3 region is CASSLDMGAQTQYF. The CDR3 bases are TGTGCCAGCAGCTTAGATATGGGGGCGCAGACCCAGTACTTC.